The entry below describes one TCR beta chain. The antigen is unknown. This sample is drawn from a study of PD-1 blockade in classical Hodgkin lymphoma. Each of the patients experienced relapse following autologous stem cell transplantation, and their brentuximab vedotin exposure differed. Complete response, partial response or progressive disease constituted the best responses recorded. CDR1 MGHRA and CDR2 YSYEKL come from the germline V gene. This CDR3 is 16 amino acids long. Trimming took off 0 bases at V and 2 bases at J, with 14 bases between the two ends. Profiling relied on immunoSEQ multiplex PCR, and the TCRdb table lists in-frame clones only, not all of them. Of over 80,000 clones listed, over 85% were seen once; the top ten hold 2.8%. Overall study findings and caveats: Lower baseline TCR diversity marked trial partial responders and progressors. Lower baseline TCR diversity was reported for newly diagnosed patients than for healthy donors. Exclusion removed patients who began nivolumab under 1 year after ASCT.

The sequences come from peripheral blood mononuclear cells (PBMCs), collected at baseline. The TCR was taken from a human donor with classical Hodgkin lymphoma. This chain joins TRBV4-1 and TRBJ2-7; D call uncertain. The CDR3: CASSQEDRSPTYEQYF. CDR3 DNA: TGCGCCAGCAGCCAAGAAGATAGGTCGCCCACCTACGAGCAGTACTTC.